This TCR beta chain emerged from a study of blood T cell repertoires in COVID-19. Whole-study context: The cDNA or gDNA used as material had been derived from T cells, B-cell-depleted T cells, or PBMCs.

Germline V gene lookup returns CDR1 SGHTA and CDR2 FQGTGA. Trimming cost V 5 bases and J 5 bases, with 11 bases left between them. This CDR3 contains 13 residues. Under the authors' procedure: Cell counts per sample came from amplifying reference gene primers. TCRdb's copy holds only in-frame clones and misses some; the assay was immunoSEQ multiplex PCR. V and J calls and clone size are those listed in that table; D and trimming were worked out from the DNA. The sample records 68,000 or so clones, approximately 90% being singletons. The rearrangement joins TRBV7-3 to TRBJ2-3; no reliable D call. The receptor was derived from a man aged 45-65 years with acute or convalescent COVID-19. Sequencing was done on a sample of peripheral blood. This CDR3 reads CASSAEPRDTQYF. The CDR3 nucleotides read TGTGCCAGCAGCGCGGAGCCGAGAGATACGCAGTATTTT.